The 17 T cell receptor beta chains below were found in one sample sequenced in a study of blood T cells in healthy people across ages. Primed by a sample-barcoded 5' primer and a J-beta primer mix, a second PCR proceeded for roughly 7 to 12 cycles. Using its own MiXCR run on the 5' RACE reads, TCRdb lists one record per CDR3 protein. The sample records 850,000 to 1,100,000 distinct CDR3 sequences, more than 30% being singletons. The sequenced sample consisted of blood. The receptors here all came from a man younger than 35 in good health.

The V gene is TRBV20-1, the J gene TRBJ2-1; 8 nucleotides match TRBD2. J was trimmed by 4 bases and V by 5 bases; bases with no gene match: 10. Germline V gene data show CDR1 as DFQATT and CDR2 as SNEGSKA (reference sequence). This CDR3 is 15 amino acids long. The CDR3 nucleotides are TGCAGTGCTCCCCGGGGGGGGACCCCATACAATGAGCAGTTCTTC. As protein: CSAPRGGTPYNEQFF.

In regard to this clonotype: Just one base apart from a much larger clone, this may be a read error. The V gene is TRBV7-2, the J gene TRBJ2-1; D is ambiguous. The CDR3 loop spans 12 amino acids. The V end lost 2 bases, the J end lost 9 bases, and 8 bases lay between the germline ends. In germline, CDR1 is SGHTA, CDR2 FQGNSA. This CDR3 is CASSLLVSEQFF. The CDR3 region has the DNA TGTGCCAGCAGCTTATTGGTCAGTGAGCAGTTCTTC.

This CDR3 reads CASTLDASSGANVLTF. Here the CDR3 DNA reads TGTGCCAGCACTCTAGACGCCAGCTCTGGGGCCAACGTCCTGACTTTC. This chain links TRBV6-4 with TRBJ2-6; no reliable D call. Germline V gene sequence: CDR1 MRHNA, CDR2 SNTAGT. V gave up 7 bases and J gave up 0 bases, with 13 bases separating them. CDR3 size: 16 residues.

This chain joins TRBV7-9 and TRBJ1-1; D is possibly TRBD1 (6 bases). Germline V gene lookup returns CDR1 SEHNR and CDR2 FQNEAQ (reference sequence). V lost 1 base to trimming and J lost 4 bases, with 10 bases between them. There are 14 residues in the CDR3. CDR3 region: CASSLDRAPTEAFF. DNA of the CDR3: TGTGCCAGCAGCTTAGACAGGGCGCCCACTGAAGCTTTCTTT.

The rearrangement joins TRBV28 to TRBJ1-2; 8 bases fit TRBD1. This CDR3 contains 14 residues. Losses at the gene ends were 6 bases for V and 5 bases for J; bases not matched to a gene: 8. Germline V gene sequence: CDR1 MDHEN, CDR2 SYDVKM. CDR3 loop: CASRPGQATYGYTF. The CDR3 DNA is TGTGCCAGCAGACCGGGACAGGCCACATATGGCTACACCTTC.

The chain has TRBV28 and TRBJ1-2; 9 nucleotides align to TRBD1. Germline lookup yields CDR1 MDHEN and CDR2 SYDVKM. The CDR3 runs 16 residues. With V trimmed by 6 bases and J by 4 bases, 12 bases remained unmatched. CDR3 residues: CASRLLGQGYSYGYTF. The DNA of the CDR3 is TGTGCCAGCAGACTACTCGGACAGGGGTATAGCTATGGCTACACCTTC.

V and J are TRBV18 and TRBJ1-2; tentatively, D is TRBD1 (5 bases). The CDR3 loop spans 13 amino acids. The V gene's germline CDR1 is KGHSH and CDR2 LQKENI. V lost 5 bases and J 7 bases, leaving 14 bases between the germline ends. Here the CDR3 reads CASSDLTVGGYTF. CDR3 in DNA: TGTGCCAGCTCAGACCTGACAGTCGGTGGCTACACCTTC.

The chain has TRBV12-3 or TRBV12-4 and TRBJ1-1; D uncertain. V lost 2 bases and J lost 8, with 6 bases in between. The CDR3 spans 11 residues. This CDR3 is CASSLLQEAFF. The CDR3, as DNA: TGTGCCAGCAGTTTACTCCAGGAAGCTTTCTTT.

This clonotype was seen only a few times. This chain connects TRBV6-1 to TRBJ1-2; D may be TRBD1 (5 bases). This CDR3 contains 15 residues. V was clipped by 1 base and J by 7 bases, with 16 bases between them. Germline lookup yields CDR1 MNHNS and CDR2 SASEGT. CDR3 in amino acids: CASSEVPGIYPGYTF. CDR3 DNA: TGTGCCAGCAGTGAAGTACCAGGGATCTATCCTGGCTACACCTTC.

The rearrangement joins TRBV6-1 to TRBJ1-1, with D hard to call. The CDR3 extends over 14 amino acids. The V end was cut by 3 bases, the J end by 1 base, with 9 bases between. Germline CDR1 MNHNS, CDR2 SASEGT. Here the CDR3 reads CASSEAEENTEAFF. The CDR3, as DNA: TGTGCCAGCAGTGAGGCGGAAGAGAACACTGAAGCTTTCTTT.

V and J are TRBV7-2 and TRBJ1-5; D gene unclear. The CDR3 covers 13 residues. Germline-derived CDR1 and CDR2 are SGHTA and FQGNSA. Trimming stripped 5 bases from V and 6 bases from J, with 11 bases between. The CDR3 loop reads CASSPDGIQPQHF. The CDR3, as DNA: TGTGCCAGCAGCCCCGACGGGATTCAGCCCCAGCATTTT.

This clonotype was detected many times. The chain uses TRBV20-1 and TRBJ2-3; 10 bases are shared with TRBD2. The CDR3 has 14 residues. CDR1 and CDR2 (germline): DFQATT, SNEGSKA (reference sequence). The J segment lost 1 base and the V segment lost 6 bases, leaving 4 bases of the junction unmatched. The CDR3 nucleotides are TGCAGTGCCGTTGGGACTAGCGGCACAGATACGCAGTATTTT. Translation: CSAVGTSGTDTQYF.

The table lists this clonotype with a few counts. The CDR3 sequence: CASSPGTSSLYAYNEQFF. The CDR3 nucleotides read TGTGCCAGCAGTCCGGGGACTAGCTCCCTCTACGCTTACAATGAGCAGTTCTTC. The chain joins TRBV28 to TRBJ2-1; 9 bases fit TRBD2. Germline values: CDR1 MDHEN, CDR2 SYDVKM. This CDR3 spans 18 amino acids. The V and J ends lost 5 bases and 4 bases, in that order; junction bases with no gene match: 15.

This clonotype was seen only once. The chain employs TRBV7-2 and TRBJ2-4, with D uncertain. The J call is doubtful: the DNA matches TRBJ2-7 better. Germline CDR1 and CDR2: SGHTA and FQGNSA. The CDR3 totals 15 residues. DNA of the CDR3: TGTGCCAGCAGCCAGGAATTGTTTGACCCCTACGAGCAGTACTTC. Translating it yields CASSQELFDPYEQYF.

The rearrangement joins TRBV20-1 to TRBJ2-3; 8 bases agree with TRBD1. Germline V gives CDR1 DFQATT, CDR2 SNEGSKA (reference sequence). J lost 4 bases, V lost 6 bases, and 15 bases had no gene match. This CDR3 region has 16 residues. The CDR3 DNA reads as TGCAGTGCCCATCGTGTCCAGGGGGCATCATCAGATACGCAGTATTTT. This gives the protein CSAHRVQGASSDTQYF.

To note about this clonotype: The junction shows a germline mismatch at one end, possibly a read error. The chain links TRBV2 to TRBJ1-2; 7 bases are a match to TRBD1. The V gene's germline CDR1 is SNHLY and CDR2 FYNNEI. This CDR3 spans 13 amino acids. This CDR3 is CASRQGSDYGHTF. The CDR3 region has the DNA TGTGCCAGCAGACAGGGGTCCGACTATGGCCACACCTTC.

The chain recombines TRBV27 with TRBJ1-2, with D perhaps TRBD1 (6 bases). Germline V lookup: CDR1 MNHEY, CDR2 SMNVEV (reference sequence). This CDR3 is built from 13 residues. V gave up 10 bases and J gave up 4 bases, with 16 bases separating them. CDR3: CATYPGEGYGYTF. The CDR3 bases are TGTGCCACCTACCCAGGGGAAGGCTATGGCTACACCTTC.